Each of the 26 T cell receptor beta chains below was sequenced from the same sample in a study of blood T cell repertoires in COVID-19. Measured with immunoSEQ multiplex PCR; TCRdb has only the in-frame clones, and not every one. This table has 130,000 to 150,000 clones, 87% appearing once. Specimen: PBMCs or T cells enriched from blood (not recorded which). Source of these receptors: a man aged 55 to 70 who had recovered from COVID-19.

V is TRBV19 and J is TRBJ2-3; 7 positions match TRBD2. J was trimmed by 2 bases and V by 5 bases; bases with no gene match: 1. The CDR3 covers 13 residues. Germline V gene lookup returns CDR1 LNHDA and CDR2 SQIVND (reference sequence). The CDR3 region has the DNA TGTGCCAGTAGTGCGGGAGCCACAGATACGCAGTATTTT. Amino acid sequence: CASSAGATDTQYF.

In this sample, this clone turned up once. The V call is TRBV12-3 or TRBV12-4, the J call TRBJ2-7; no definite D call. The CDR3 is 13 amino acids. V shed 1 base and J shed 6 bases, with 10 bases lying between them. The CDR3: CASSLDRRLEQYF. As DNA, the CDR3 is TGTGCCAGCAGTTTAGACCGGCGGCTCGAGCAGTACTTC.

This clone has more than one count but fewer than ten. The chain couples TRBV25-1 to TRBJ1-5, with D unresolved. Trimming cost V 7 bases and J 5 bases, with 9 bases left between them. The germline CDR1 and CDR2 sequences are MGHDK and SYGVNS. There are 12 residues in the CDR3. The CDR3 DNA sequence: TGTGCCAGCAAAGACGGGGATCAGCCCCAGCATTTT. Protein: CASKDGDQPQHF.

The J gene is TRBJ2-3, the V gene TRBV10-3; 7 nucleotides line up with TRBD1. Germline V gives CDR1 ENHRY, CDR2 SYGVKD. J was trimmed by 3 bases and V by 6 bases; bases with no gene match: 6. The CDR3 consists of 14 residues. CDR3 in amino acids: CAIRDRRNTDTQYF. As DNA, the CDR3 is TGTGCCATCAGGGACAGGCGGAATACAGATACGCAGTATTTT.

The J gene is TRBJ2-7, the V gene TRBV6-2 or TRBV6-3; D call uncertain. This CDR3 has 12 amino acids. Germline-derived CDR1 and CDR2 are MNHEY and SVGEGT. V gave up 2 bases and J gave up 3 bases, with 5 bases separating them. CDR3 coding DNA: TGTGCCAGCAGTTACCAGTACTACGAGCAGTACTTC. Protein: CASSYQYYEQYF.

The J gene is TRBJ1-4, the V gene TRBV15; D not resolved. CDR1 and CDR2 from the germline V gene are LNHNV and YYDKDF (reference sequence). CDR3 length: 13 amino acids. V lost 8 bases to trimming and J lost 7 bases, with 14 bases between them. The CDR3 here is CATRSRGSEKLFF. CDR3 nucleotides: TGTGCCACCCGGTCGCGGGGTAGTGAAAAACTGTTTTTT.

The J gene is TRBJ2-1, the V gene TRBV6-2 or TRBV6-3; 14 bases agree with TRBD2. The CDR3 consists of 17 residues. Germline V gives CDR1 MNHEY, CDR2 SVGEGT. V lost 2 bases, J lost 4 bases, and 4 bases stayed unmatched. The CDR3 DNA is TGTGCCAGCAGTTACCGACTAGCGGGAGGGTCTTACAATGAGCAGTTCTTC. The encoded protein is CASSYRLAGGSYNEQFF.

The J gene is TRBJ1-1, the V gene TRBV9; D is perhaps TRBD1 (6 bases). V was clipped by 0 bases and J by 8 bases, with 11 bases between them. CDR3 length: 13 residues. Per the germline V gene, CDR1 is SGDLS and CDR2 is YYNGEE. CDR3 nucleotide sequence: TGTGCCAGCAGCGTAGAGAGAACAGGGGAAGCTTTCTTT. It is translated as CASSVERTGEAFF. The full variable domain, its missing parts supplied by reference TRBV9 and TRBJ1-1, is DSGVTQTPKHLITATGQRVTLRCSPRSGDLSVYWYQQSLDQGLQFLIQYYNGEERAKGNILERFSAQQFPDLHSELNLSSLELGDSALYFCASSVERTGEAFFGQGTRLTVV.

The chain has TRBV14 and TRBJ1-3, with D tentatively TRBD1 (5 bases). The CDR3 consists of 15 residues. Per germline, CDR1 SGHDN and CDR2 FVKESK. V was trimmed by 2 bases and J by 3 bases, leaving 11 bases between them. Here the CDR3 DNA reads TGTGCCAGCAGCCAATGGGGCCAGATTGGAAACACCATATATTTT. Translating it yields CASSQWGQIGNTIYF.

This chain connects TRBV11-2 to TRBJ1-5; D not resolved. Germline CDR1 and CDR2: SGHAT and FQNNGV. V gave up 2 bases and J gave up 2 bases, with 7 bases separating them. The CDR3 spans 14 residues. The CDR3 sequence is CASSLSPGNQPQHF. The CDR3 DNA is TGTGCCAGCAGCTTATCCCCCGGCAATCAGCCCCAGCATTTT.

V is TRBV29-1 and J is TRBJ1-1; D ambiguous. Deletions cut 2 bases from V and 0 bases from J, with 10 bases between. The germline gives CDR1 SQVTM, CDR2 ANQGSEA. The CDR3 covers 14 residues. CDR3 sequence: CSVESESMNTEAFF. CDR3 sequence (DNA): TGCAGCGTTGAATCGGAGTCAATGAACACTGAAGCTTTCTTT.

The V gene is TRBV3-1 (or the pseudogene TRBV3-2), the J gene TRBJ2-1; 10 bases align to TRBD2. In germline, CDR1 is LGHDT, CDR2 YNNKEL (reference sequence). The CDR3 covers 15 residues. Unmatched junction bases numbered 3, after V lost 4 bases and J lost 3 bases. The CDR3 sequence is CASSRAGGDYNEQFF. The CDR3 DNA is TGTGCCAGCAGCCGAGCGGGAGGGGACTACAATGAGCAGTTCTTC.

The sample holds a few counts of this clone. The chain carries TRBV19 and TRBJ1-1, with 7 positions matching TRBD1. J was trimmed by 5 bases and V by 4 bases; bases with no gene match: 7. Germline V gene data show CDR1 as LNHDA and CDR2 as SQIVND (reference sequence). The CDR3 covers 14 residues. CDR3 residues: CASSREDRRTEAFF. Written as DNA, the CDR3 is TGTGCCAGTAGTAGGGAGGACAGGCGGACTGAAGCTTTCTTT.

In DNA, the CDR3 is TGTGCCAGCAGCACGACGGGAGGATACGAGCAGTACTTC. Its translation is CASSTTGGYEQYF. V gene TRBV13 combines with J gene TRBJ2-7, with 7 bases lining up with TRBD2. The CDR3 covers 13 residues. V was pared by 5 bases and J by 4 bases, with 5 bases of the junction left unmatched. CDR1 PRHDT and CDR2 FYEKMQ come from the germline V gene (reference sequence).

J is TRBJ2-3 and V is TRBV4-2; 10 bases match TRBD2. Germline V gives CDR1 LGHNA, CDR2 YNFKEQ. With V trimmed by 4 bases and J by 8 bases, 9 bases remained unmatched. This CDR3 spans 15 amino acids. CDR3 DNA: TGTGCCAGCAGCCCCCTAGCGGGGGACATGGGTACGCAGTATTTT. The encoded protein is CASSPLAGDMGTQYF.

The rearrangement links TRBV28 to TRBJ2-7; TRBD1 matches 7 bases. V shed 5 bases and J 7 bases; nucleotides not matched to a gene: 11. Germline assignment: CDR1 MDHEN and CDR2 SYDVKM. This CDR3 is 14 amino acids long. The CDR3 is CASSKAGTAREQYF. The CDR3 coding sequence is TGTGCCAGCAGTAAAGCAGGGACAGCGAGGGAGCAGTACTTC.

The rearrangement joins TRBV5-1 to TRBJ1-1; D is ambiguous. CDR1 and CDR2 from the germline V gene are SGHRS and YFSETQ. The V gene lost 5 bases and the J gene lost 1 base, with 24 bases spanning the gap. The CDR3 is 18 amino acids. The CDR3 nucleotides read TGCGCCAGCAGGACGCTTACGGCAGGTCACACCCAGAACACTGAAGCTTTCTTT. Protein: CASRTLTAGHTQNTEAFF.

This clone was observed a handful of times. This chain links TRBV28 with TRBJ1-5; possible D gene TRBD1, 5 bases. The CDR3 spans 13 residues. Trimming pared 1 base from V and 7 bases from J, leaving 8 bases between. The V gene's germline CDR1 is MDHEN and CDR2 SYDVKM. The CDR3 DNA follows: TGTGCCAGCAGTTTATCCCAGGGACAGCCCCAGCATTTT. Amino acid sequence: CASSLSQGQPQHF.

The J gene is TRBJ2-7, the V gene TRBV6-1, with TRBD2 matching over 7 bases. The junction had 6 bases not matched to a gene; V was cut back by 1 base and J by 6 bases. Germline-derived CDR1 and CDR2 are MNHNS and SASEGT. The CDR3 covers 14 residues. The CDR3 sequence: CASSEVRSGGEQYF. The CDR3 nucleotides are TGTGCCAGCAGTGAAGTACGGTCGGGGGGCGAGCAGTACTTC.

The sample holds a few counts of this clone. V is TRBV19 and J is TRBJ1-4; D is possibly TRBD1 (6 bases). The CDR3 covers 13 residues. The germline CDR1 and CDR2 sequences are LNHDA and SQIVND (reference sequence). With 7 bases removed from V and 7 bases from J, the gap between germline ends came to 13 bases. The CDR3 sequence: CASNRAEGEKLFF. CDR3 DNA sequence: TGTGCCAGTAACAGGGCGGAAGGTGAAAAACTGTTTTTT.

The CDR3 here is CASNRPGTGAYEQYF. The CDR3 bases are TGTGCCAGCAACCGCCCCGGGACAGGGGCCTACGAGCAGTACTTC. The chain recombines TRBV28 with TRBJ2-7, with 10 bases matching TRBD1. The junction had 8 bases not matched to a gene; V was cut back by 7 bases and J by 2 bases. This CDR3 has 15 amino acids. In germline, CDR1 is MDHEN, CDR2 SYDVKM.

The chain couples TRBV3-1 (or the pseudogene TRBV3-2) to TRBJ1-1, with D possibly TRBD1 on 6 matching bases. Looked up from germline, CDR1 is LGHDT and CDR2 is YNNKEL (reference sequence). V shed 2 bases and J shed 1 base, with 11 bases lying between them. The CDR3 contains 15 residues. The CDR3 DNA sequence: TGTGCCAGCAGCCAAAGTTTAGGGGGGAACACTGAAGCTTTCTTT. Translated: CASSQSLGGNTEAFF.

The chain joins TRBV5-4 to TRBJ1-2, with unresolved D. The CDR3 totals 13 residues. V lost 2 bases to trimming and J lost 0 bases, with 5 bases between them. Germline V gene lookup returns CDR1 SGHNT and CDR2 YYREEE (reference sequence). CDR3 in amino acids: CASSFSSNYGYTF. DNA of the CDR3: TGTGCCAGCAGCTTCAGTTCTAACTATGGCTACACCTTC. The variable domain in full, completed from reference TRBV5-4 and TRBJ1-2, reads ETGVTQSPTHLIKTRGQQVTLRCSSQSGHNTVSWYQQALGQGPQFIFQYYREEENGRGNFPPRFSGLQFPNYSSELNVNALELDDSALYLCASSFSSNYGYTFGSGTRLTVV.

The chain uses TRBV7-8 and TRBJ2-5; the match to TRBD2 covers 13 bases. The CDR3 loop spans 18 amino acids. With 1 base clipped from V and 5 bases from J, the junction kept 10 bases outside the gene matches. The germline V gene encodes CDR1 SGHVS and CDR2 FQNEAQ. The CDR3 here is CASSLEAPLAGGQETQYF. The CDR3 bases are TGTGCCAGCAGCTTAGAAGCCCCACTAGCGGGAGGGCAGGAGACCCAGTACTTC. Based on the CDR3 plus reference TRBV7-8 and TRBJ2-5, the full variable domain is GAGVSQSPRYKVAKRGQDVALRCDPISGHVSLFWYQQALGQGPEFLTYFQNEAQLDKSGLPSDRFFAERPEGSVSTLKIQRTQQEDSAVYLCASSLEAPLAGGQETQYFGPGTRLLVL.

The J gene is TRBJ2-7, the V gene TRBV18; possibly TRBD2 for D (5 bases). Germline V gene lookup returns CDR1 KGHSH and CDR2 LQKENI. The CDR3 totals 16 residues. Deletions cut 4 bases from V and 0 bases from J, with 16 bases between. This CDR3 reads CASSRVAQLSSYEQYF. As DNA, the CDR3 is TGTGCCAGCTCACGGGTAGCGCAGTTGAGCTCCTACGAGCAGTACTTC. Variable domain in full (rest from reference TRBV18 and TRBJ2-7): NAGVMQNPRHLVRRRGQEARLRCSPMKGHSHVYWYRQLPEEGLKFMVYLQKENIIDESGMPKERFSAEFPKEGPSILRIQQVVRGDSAAYFCASSRVAQLSSYEQYFGPGTRLTVT.

The chain uses TRBV29-1 and TRBJ2-1; 7 bases match TRBD2. The germline CDR1 and CDR2 sequences are SQVTM and ANQGSEA. CDR3 length: 14 residues. V dropped 7 bases and J dropped 8; count of bases not matched to a gene: 14. Here the CDR3 DNA reads TGCAGCGGCCTCGGGCTAGCGGCGTTGGATGAGCAGTTCTTC. Protein: CSGLGLAALDEQFF.